Listed below are T cell receptor beta chains from one sample, sequenced in a study of T cell changes during pregnancy in multiple sclerosis. This table comes from immunoSEQ multiplex PCR, and its TCRdb copy is limited to in-frame clones, with some not included. There are 66,000 or so clones in the sample; roughly nine tenths occur only once, and around 5.2% lies in the top ten. The sample here was CD8+ T cells from peripheral blood mononuclear cells, taken before pregnancy. The receptors here all came from a female donor with multiple sclerosis, enrolled in a pregnancy study. Both conserved end residues are part of each CDR3. The size entry is marked missing in some rows and otherwise reads once, few, many or a size class.

abundance	v_gene	j_gene	CDR3aa
few	TRBV2	TRBJ1-1	CASSATGNTEAFF
NA	TRBV19	TRBJ1-5	CASSIESSQPQHF
NA	TRBV6-1	TRBJ2-7	CASSESTAVIYEQYF
NA	TRBV5-6	TRBJ2-7	CASSFGRPSYEQYF
NA	TRBV12-5	TRBJ2-3	CASGTPHGGLADLSTDTQYF
NA	TRBV5-1	TRBJ2-1	CASSHETGYEQFF
NA	TRBV25-1	TRBJ2-4	CASSELEGGPIQYF
NA	TRBV5-6	TRBJ2-1	CASSPGLAGGYPNEQFF
NA	TRBV6-5	TRBJ1-5	CASSQSSNQPQHF
NA	TRBV6-6	TRBJ1-5	CASTYRGQDQPQHF
NA	TRBV19	TRBJ1-1	CASSHRGNTEAFF
NA	TRBV7-3	TRBJ2-2	CASSLGHSGELFF
NA	TRBV7-6	TRBJ1-1	CASSSDPNAEAFF
NA	TRBV19	TRBJ1-1	CASSIGGGEAFF
NA	TRBV9	TRBJ2-5	CASSVAGGVETQYF
NA	TRBV27	TRBJ2-7	CASSLSGDYEQYF
NA	TRBV15	TRBJ1-2	CATSRGQGGGYTF
NA	TRBV2	TRBJ1-3	CASPQGSGGNTIYF
NA	TRBV7-8	TRBJ2-2	CASLRVLLAGVTPGELFF
NA	TRBV5-8	TRBJ1-6	CASSLAVGENSPLHF
few	TRBV14	TRBJ2-1	CASSLGEWGNEQFF
once	TRBV15	TRBJ2-7	CATSTSGQGIHEQYF
NA	TRBV23-1	TRBJ1-2	CASSCDRTFGTYGYTF
NA	TRBV7-9	TRBJ2-1	CASSLGGLVNEQFF
NA	TRBV21-1	TRBJ1-2	CASSKAAGCKLNYGYTF
NA	TRBV19	TRBJ1-1	CASSMWEGTEAFF
NA	TRBV5-4	TRBJ2-3	CASSTESGDSTDTQYF
NA	TRBV19	TRBJ1-5	CASSIQQGGGYDQPQHF
NA	TRBV30	TRBJ1-4	CAWSVGGGPNEKLFF